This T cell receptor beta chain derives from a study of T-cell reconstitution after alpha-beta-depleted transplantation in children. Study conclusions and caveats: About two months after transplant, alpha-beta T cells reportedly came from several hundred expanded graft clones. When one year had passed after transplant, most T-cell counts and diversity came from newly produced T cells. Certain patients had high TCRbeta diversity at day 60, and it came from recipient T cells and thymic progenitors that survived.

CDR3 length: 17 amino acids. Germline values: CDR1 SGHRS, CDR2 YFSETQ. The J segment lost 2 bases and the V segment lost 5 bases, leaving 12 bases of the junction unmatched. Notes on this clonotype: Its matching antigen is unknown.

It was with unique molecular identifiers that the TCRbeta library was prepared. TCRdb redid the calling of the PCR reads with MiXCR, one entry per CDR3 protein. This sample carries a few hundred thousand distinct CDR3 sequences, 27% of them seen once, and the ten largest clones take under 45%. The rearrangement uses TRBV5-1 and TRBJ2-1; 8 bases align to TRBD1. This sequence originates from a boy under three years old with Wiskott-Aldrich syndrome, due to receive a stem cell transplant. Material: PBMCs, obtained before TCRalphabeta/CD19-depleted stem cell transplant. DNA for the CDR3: TGCGCCAGCAGTCCGGGGACAGGCCCAAAAACCTACAATGAGCAGTTCTTC. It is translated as CASSPGTGPKTYNEQFF.